The source of this T cell receptor (beta chain) is a study of shared clonotypes between healthy human individuals (TCRdb year 2020). Looking at the study overall: A couple of women and a few men aged 18 to 49 years were included in the cohort. For each donor, three plates each were used for CD4 naive and CD4 memory, two plates were used for CD8 naive, and one plate was used for CD8 memory. To estimate repertoire size and how much clonotypes are shared between individuals, the study performed deep sequencing of blood TCR repertoires from roughly five healthy adults. Different laboratories and diverse techniques were used to prepare libraries and sequence TCR repertoires, to increase sequencing depth and limit assay-specific biases. Each donor's leukapheresis produced roughly between about 0.8 and 8.9 billion PBMCs.

CD8 naive samples consisted of CD45RO-negative cells that were positively selected for CCR7, yielding a CD45RA+CCR7+ population without TemRA cells. Donors were healthy HIV-negative adults with no recently reported acute infections or vaccinations. All donors were Caucasian adults living in Nashville, Tennessee, USA. After blood collection by leukapheresis, PBMCs were isolated using Ficoll-Histopaque density gradient centrifugation and then cryopreserved in the vapor phase of liquid nitrogen. Analytical flow cytometry was used to check the purity and quantity of every magnetically sorted T cell population. Genomic DNA was isolated from every sorted fraction and measured by UV absorbance on a Nanodrop 2000c. TCR CDR3 regions were amplified from genomic DNA by multiplex PCR using the deep immunoSEQ assay. Extracted genomic DNA from each cell subset was distributed evenly across all wells of several immunoSEQ 96-well plates, and each plate was treated as a replicate. For sorted subsets, each replicate PCR was loaded with roughly 190 ng genomic DNA, equivalent to 25,000 to 30,000 T cell genomes. The purified libraries were quantified using a Qubit 3.0 fluorometer, sized with a Bioanalyzer 2100, and then quantified again using the KAPA Library Quantification kit. Every immunoSEQ 96-well plate was sequenced on a separate single-read 150-cycle Illumina NextSeq 550 flow cell. Concerning the study's data processing: Because only junctional sequences without quality scores were contained in the immunoSEQ output, filtering matching that applied to full-length reads could not be performed. To assign V/J genes and CDR3, sequences were annotated against IMGT germline references using PyIR, a Python wrapper for IgBLAST v1.9. Any read was removed if the V/J assignment was weak (E-value above 1e-6), the CDR3 was missing, or the read contained stop codons, out-of-frame junctions, or ambiguous translated residues. V3J clonotypes were defined by identical inferred V gene, J gene, and CDR3 amino acid sequence. Percentage overlap between repertoires was calculated by dividing the number of shared unique clonotypes by the size of the smaller repertoire. RTK rarefaction, the Chao1 estimator, and Recon v2.1 estimates of unobserved clonotypes were used to assess repertoire richness. Generation probabilities for all TCRbeta clonotypes obtained by the gDNA method from several donors were computed using OLGA. In its TCRdb copy, this immuneACCESS table keeps in-frame sequences only and misses some clones. Where compared with another copy, unresolved V genes explain less than half of these, and the others have no known cause. That table furnishes V, J and clone size, whereas the DNA furnished D and trimming. This sample lists about 2 million clones; about 95% were detected once. The top ten constitute under 1.5% of the sample.

General findings and caveats noted by the study authors: Naive subsets generally had larger estimated clonotype richness than memory subsets. Pairwise subsampling indicated that sequencing depth was expected to affect the degree of clonotype sharing among donors. About 5% of naive CD4, more than 3% of naive CD8, approximately 2.2% of memory CD4, and over 0.35% of memory CD8 clonotypes were shared across several donors. Only blood was sampled, and tissue TCR repertoires likely differ from those in blood. Incomplete sequencing was indicated by rarefaction of sorted-subset datasets, despite the large sequencing depth. Because the study included only a small number of donors, the genetic and exposure-history diversity represented was limited. Higher generation probabilities were observed for clonotypes shared by all four sorted-subset donors than for non-shared clonotypes.

A remark on this clone: Its antigen is unknown. No much larger clonotype is one base removed from it; base qualities were not supplied.

This clonotype was obtained from a man between 18 and 35 years old in good health. The sample was naive CD8+ T cells sorted from blood. According to the study, the label for this sample's cell subset or site signals: CD45RA+CCR7+.

The DNA sequence reads TGCGCCAGCAGGGATATCCGAGATACGCAGTATTTT. This translates into CASRDIRDTQYF. The chain is assembled from TRBV10-2 and TRBJ2-3, with the D gene not confidently named. The germline V gene provides CDR1 WSHSY and CDR2 SAAADI. There are 12 amino acids in the CDR3, from cysteine to phenylalanine inclusive. The DNA shown is the 36-base CDR3, in frame from base 1. Deletion took 6 bases off V and 5 bases off J, with a span of 9 bases between the germline ends.